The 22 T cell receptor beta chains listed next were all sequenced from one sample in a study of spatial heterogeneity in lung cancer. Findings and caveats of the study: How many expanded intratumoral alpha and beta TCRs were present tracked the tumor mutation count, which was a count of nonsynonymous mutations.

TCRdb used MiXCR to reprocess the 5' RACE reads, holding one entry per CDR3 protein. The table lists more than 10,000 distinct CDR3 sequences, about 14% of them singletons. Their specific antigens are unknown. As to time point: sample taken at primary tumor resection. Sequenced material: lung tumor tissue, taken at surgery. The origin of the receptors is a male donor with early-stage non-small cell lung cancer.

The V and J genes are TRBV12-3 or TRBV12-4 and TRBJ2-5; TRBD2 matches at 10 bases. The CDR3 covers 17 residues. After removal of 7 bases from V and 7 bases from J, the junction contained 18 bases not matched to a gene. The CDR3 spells CASTERGGLQFEVTQYF. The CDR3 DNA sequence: TGTGCCAGCACCGAGCGGGGGGGACTACAGTTCGAGGTGACCCAGTACTTC.

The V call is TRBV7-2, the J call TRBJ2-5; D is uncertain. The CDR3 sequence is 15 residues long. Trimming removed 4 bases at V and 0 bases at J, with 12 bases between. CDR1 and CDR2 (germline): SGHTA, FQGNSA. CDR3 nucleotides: TGTGCCAGCAGCTCAGATGGGCTAGACCAAGAGACCCAGTACTTC. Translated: CASSSDGLDQETQYF.

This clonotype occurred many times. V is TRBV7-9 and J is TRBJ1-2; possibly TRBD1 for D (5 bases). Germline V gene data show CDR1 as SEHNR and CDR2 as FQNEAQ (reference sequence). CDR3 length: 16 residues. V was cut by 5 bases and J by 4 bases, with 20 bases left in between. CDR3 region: CASSVNTGVKVYGYTF. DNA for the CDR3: TGTGCCAGCAGCGTCAATACAGGTGTCAAGGTCTATGGCTACACCTTC.

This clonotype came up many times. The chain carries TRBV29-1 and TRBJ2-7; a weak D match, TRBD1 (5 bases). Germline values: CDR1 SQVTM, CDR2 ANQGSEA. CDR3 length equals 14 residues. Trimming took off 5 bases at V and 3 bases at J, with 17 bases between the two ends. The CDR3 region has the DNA TGCAGCGTTCGTCCTCTAGGGGCCGACTACGAGCAGTACTTC. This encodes CSVRPLGADYEQYF.

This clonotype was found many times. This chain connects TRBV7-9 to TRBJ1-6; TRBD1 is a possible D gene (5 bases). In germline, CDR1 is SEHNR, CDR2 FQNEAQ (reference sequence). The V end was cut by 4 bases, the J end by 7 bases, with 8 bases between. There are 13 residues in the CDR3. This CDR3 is CASSSNRNSPLHF. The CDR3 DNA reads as TGTGCCAGCAGCTCCAACAGGAATTCACCCCTCCACTTT.

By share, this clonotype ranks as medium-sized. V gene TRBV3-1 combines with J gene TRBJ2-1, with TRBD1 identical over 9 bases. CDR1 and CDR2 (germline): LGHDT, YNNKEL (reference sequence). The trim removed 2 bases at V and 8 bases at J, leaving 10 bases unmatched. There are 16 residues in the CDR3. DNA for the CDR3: TGTGCCAGCAGCCAATCACGTGGACAGGGGAGGCATGAGCAGTTCTTC. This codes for CASSQSRGQGRHEQFF.

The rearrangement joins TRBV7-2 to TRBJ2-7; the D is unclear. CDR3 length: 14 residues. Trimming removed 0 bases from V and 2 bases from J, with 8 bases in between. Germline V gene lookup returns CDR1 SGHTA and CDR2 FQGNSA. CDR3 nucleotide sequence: TGTGCCAGCAGCTTAGCGTCCGGGCCCTACGAGCAGTACTTC. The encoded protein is CASSLASGPYEQYF.

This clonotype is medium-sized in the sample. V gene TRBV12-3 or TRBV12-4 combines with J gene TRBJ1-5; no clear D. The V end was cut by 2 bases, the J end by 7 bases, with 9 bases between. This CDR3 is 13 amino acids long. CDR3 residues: CASSLTESQPQHF. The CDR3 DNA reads TGTGCCAGCAGTTTAACCGAATCGCAGCCCCAGCATTTT.

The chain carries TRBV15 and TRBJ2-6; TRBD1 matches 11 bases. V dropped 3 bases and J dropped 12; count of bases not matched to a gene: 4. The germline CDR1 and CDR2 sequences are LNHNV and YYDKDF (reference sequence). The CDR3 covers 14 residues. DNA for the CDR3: TGTGCCACCAGCAGGGACAGGGGGCTGGGCGTCCTGACTTTC. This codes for CATSRDRGLGVLTF.

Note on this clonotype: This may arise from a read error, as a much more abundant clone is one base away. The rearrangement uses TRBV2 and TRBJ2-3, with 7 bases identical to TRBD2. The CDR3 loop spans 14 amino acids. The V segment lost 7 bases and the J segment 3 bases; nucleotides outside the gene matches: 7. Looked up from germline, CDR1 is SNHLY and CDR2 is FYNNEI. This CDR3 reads CASTRGGVTDTQYF. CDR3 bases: TGTGCCAGCACGCGCGGGGGAGTGACAGATACGCAGTATTTT. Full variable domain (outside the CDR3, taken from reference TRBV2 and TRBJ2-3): EPEVTQTPSHQVTQMGQEVILRCVPISNHLYFYWYRQILGQKVEFLVSFYNNEISEKSEIFDDQFSVERPDGSNFTLKIRSTKLEDSAMYFCASTRGGVTDTQYFGPGTRLTVL.

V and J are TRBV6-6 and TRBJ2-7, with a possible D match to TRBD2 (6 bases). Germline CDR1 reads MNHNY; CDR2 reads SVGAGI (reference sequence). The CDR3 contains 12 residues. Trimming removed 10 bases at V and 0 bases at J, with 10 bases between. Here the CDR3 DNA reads TGTGCCACCCGGGGGAGCTCCTACGAGCAGTACTTC. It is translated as CATRGSSYEQYF.

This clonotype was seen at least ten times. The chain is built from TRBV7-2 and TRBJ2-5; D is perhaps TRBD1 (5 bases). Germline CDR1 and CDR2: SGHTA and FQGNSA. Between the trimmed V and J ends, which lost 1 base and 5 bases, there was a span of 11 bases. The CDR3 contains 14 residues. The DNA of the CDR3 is TGTGCCAGCAGCTTAGGTGGGGCAGGGGAGACCCAGTACTTC. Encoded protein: CASSLGGAGETQYF.

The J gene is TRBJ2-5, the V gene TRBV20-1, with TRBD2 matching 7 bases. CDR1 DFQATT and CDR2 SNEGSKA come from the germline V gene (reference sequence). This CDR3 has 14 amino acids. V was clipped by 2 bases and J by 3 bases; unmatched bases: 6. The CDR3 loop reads CSARPGTTKETQYF. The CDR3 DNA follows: TGCAGTGCTAGACCCGGGACTACCAAAGAGACCCAGTACTTC.

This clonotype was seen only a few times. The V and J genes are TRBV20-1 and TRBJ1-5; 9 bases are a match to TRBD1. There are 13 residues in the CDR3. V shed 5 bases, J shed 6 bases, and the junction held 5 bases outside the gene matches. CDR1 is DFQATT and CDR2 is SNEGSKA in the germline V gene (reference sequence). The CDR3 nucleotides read TGCAGTGCTGCGGGACAGGGCATTCAGCCCCAGCATTTT. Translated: CSAAGQGIQPQHF.

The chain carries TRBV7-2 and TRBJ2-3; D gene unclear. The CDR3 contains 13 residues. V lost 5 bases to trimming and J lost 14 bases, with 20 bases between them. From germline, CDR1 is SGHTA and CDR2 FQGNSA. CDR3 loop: CASSPSSASPGYF. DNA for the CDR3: TGTGCCAGCAGCCCGTCCTCGGCCAGCCCCGGGTATTTT.

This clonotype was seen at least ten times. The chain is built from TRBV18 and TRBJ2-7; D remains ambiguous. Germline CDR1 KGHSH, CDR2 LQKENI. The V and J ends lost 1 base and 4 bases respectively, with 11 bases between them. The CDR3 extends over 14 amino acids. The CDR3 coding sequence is TGTGCCAGCTCACCACTGGGCGAGAAATACGAGCAGTACTTC. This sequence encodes CASSPLGEKYEQYF.

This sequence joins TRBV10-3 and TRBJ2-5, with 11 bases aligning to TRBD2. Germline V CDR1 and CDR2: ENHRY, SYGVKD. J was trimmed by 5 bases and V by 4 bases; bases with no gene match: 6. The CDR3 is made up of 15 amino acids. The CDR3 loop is CAISGTGTSGETQYF. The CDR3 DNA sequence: TGTGCCATCAGTGGCACCGGGACTAGCGGTGAGACCCAGTACTTC.

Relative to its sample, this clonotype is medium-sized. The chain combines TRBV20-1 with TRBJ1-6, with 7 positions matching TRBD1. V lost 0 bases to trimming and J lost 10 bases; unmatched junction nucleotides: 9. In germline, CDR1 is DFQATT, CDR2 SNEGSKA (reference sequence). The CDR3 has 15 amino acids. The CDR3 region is CSAREGGRGGSPLHF. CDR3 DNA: TGCAGTGCTAGAGAAGGGGGCAGGGGCGGATCACCCCTCCACTTT.

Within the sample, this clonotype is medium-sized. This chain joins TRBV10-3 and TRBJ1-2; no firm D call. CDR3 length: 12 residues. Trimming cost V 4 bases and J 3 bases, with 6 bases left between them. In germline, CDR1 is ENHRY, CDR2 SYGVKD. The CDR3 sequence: CAISGRDYGYTF. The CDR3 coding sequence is TGTGCCATCAGTGGCCGGGACTATGGCTACACCTTC.

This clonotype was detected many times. The chain's CDR3 is CASSSTRNEQFF. The CDR3 DNA sequence: TGTGCCAGCAGCTCAACGCGGAATGAGCAGTTCTTC. This rearrangement joins TRBV28 to TRBJ2-1; no definite D call. The V end lost 6 bases, the J end lost 7 bases, and 10 bases lay between the germline ends. Germline lookup yields CDR1 MDHEN and CDR2 SYDVKM. The CDR3 totals 12 residues. The variable domain in full, completed from reference TRBV28 and TRBJ2-1, reads DVKVTQSSRYLVKRTGEKVFLECVQDMDHENMFWYRQDPGLGLRLIYFSYDVKMKEKGDIPEGYSVSREKKERFSLILESASTNQTSMYLCASSSTRNEQFFGPGTRLTVL.

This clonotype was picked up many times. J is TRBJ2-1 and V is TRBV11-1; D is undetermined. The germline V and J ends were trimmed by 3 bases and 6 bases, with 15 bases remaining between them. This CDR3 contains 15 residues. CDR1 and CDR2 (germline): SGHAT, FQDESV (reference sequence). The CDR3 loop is CASSLGYTSANEQFF. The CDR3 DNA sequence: TGTGCCAGCAGCTTGGGCTACACCTCCGCCAATGAGCAGTTCTTC.

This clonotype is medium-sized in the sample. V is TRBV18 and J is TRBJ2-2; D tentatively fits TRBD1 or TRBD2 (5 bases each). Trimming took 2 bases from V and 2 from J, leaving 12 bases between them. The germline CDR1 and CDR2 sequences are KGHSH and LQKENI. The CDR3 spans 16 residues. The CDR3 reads CASSPTGTRNTGELFF. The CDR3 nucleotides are TGTGCCAGCTCACCAACCGGGACCCGAAACACCGGGGAGCTGTTTTTT.